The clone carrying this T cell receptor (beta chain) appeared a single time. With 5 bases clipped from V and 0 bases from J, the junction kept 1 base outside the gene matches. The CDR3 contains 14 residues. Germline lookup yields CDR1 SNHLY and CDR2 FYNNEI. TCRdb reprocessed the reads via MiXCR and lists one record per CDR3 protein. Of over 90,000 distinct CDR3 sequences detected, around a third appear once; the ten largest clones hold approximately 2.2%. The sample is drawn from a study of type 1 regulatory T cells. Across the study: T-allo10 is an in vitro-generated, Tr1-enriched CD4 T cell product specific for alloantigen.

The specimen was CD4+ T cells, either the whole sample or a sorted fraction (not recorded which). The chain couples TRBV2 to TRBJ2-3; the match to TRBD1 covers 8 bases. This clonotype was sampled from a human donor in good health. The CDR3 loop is CASSRQGSTDTQYF. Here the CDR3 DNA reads TGTGCCAGCAGTAGACAGGGGAGCACAGATACGCAGTATTTT.